The 12 T cell receptor beta chains given below trace back to one sample, sequenced in a study of shared clonotypes between healthy human individuals. Here immunoSEQ multiplex PCR was the method, and the copy in TCRdb shows in-frame clones only, minus some. This sample yields about 2.4 million clones, of which roughly nine tenths are seen a single time; over 0.12% belongs to the top ten. The sequenced material came from naive CD4+ T cells sorted from blood. Subset in this sample: CD45RA+ positively selected. All receptors derive from a man between 18 and 29 years old in good health.

The V gene is TRBV5-1, the J gene TRBJ2-2, with D possibly being TRBD1 (5 bases). The CDR3 is made up of 16 amino acids. Between the trimmed V and J ends, which lost 1 base and 1 base, there was a span of 11 bases. Germline V lookup: CDR1 SGHRS, CDR2 YFSETQ. CDR3 loop: CASSLMAGRNTGELFF. CDR3 sequence (DNA): TGCGCCAGCAGCTTGATGGCAGGGCGGAACACCGGGGAGCTGTTTTTT.

This clone was seen only once. Written as DNA, the CDR3 is TGTGCCAGCAGTGAGAGGGGAGGGTCGGAGACCCAGTACTTC. This sequence encodes CASSERGGSETQYF. The V call is TRBV25-1, the J call TRBJ2-5, with 7 positions matching TRBD2. The junction had 6 bases not matched to a gene; V was cut back by 3 bases and J by 5 bases. This CDR3 is built from 14 residues. From germline, CDR1 is MGHDK and CDR2 SYGVNS.

This clone was detected once. CDR3 sequence reads: CASSKGGPREDGYTF. CDR3 nucleotides: TGTGCCAGCAGCAAAGGGGGGCCAAGGGAGGATGGCTACACCTTC. The rearrangement uses TRBV21-1 and TRBJ1-2. TRBV21-1 is a listed pseudogene. The CDR3 length is 15 residues.

The chain recombines TRBV29-1 with TRBJ2-3; D gene ambiguous. The length of the CDR3 is 14 residues. Germline V gene lookup returns CDR1 SQVTM and CDR2 ANQGSEA. V lost 2 bases, J lost 2 bases, and 11 bases lay in between. CDR3 DNA sequence: TGCAGCGTTGAAAGGCAGTCTCACACAGATACGCAGTATTTT. It translates to CSVERQSHTDTQYF.

This chain connects TRBV19 to TRBJ1-2; TRBD1 matches at 9 bases. The CDR3 covers 16 residues. Unmatched junction bases numbered 14, after V lost 4 bases and J lost 8 bases. Germline V lookup: CDR1 LNHDA, CDR2 SQIVND (reference sequence). CDR3 coding DNA: TGTGCCAGTAGTAGAGACATAAACAGGGGGCCCGAAGGCTACACCTTC. Translation: CASSRDINRGPEGYTF.

Only one count was recorded for this clone. The same CDR3 is also encoded by other DNA sequences in this sample. The chain is built from TRBV6-1 and TRBJ2-5; possibly TRBD1 for D (6 bases). Trimming pared 6 bases from V and 5 bases from J, leaving 16 bases between. This CDR3 is built from 14 residues. CDR1 is MNHNS and CDR2 is SASEGT in the germline V gene. The CDR3 region is CASRQGGVGETQYF. For the CDR3, the DNA is TGTGCCAGCAGACAGGGCGGTGTCGGGGAGACCCAGTACTTC.

This rearrangement joins TRBV6-5 to TRBJ1-5; unclear D gene. This CDR3 has 13 amino acids. V was pared by 5 bases and J by 3 bases, with 8 bases between. Germline V gives CDR1 MNHEY, CDR2 SVGAGI. In DNA form, the CDR3 reads TGTGCCAGCAGTGAGGGTTTCAATCAGCCCCAGCATTTT. This codes for CASSEGFNQPQHF.

The J gene is TRBJ1-1, the V gene TRBV30; possibly TRBD1 for D (5 bases). Germline V gives CDR1 GTSNPN, CDR2 SVGIG (reference sequence). CDR3 size: 15 residues. V was clipped by 5 bases and J by 3 bases, with 19 bases between them. CDR3 in DNA: TGTGCCTGGGAGACCCGGGGCCGGAGGGACACTGAAGCTTTCTTT. Its translation: CAWETRGRRDTEAFF.

This clone was seen a few times. The J gene is TRBJ1-1, the V gene TRBV7-9, with no clear D. The V end lost 7 bases, the J end lost 6 bases, and 9 bases lay between the germline ends. This CDR3 is 11 amino acids long. Germline CDR1 reads SEHNR; CDR2 reads FQNEAQ (reference sequence). The CDR3 nucleotides are TGTGCCAGCACCTCTTCCGCTGAAGCTTTCTTT. Protein sequence: CASTSSAEAFF. Full variable domain (outside the CDR3, taken from reference TRBV7-9 and TRBJ1-1): DTGVSQNPRHKITKRGQNVTFRCDPISEHNRLYWYRQTLGQGPEFLTYFQNEAQLEKSRLLSDRFSAERPKGSFSTLEIQRTEQGDSAMYLCASTSSAEAFFGQGTRLTVV.

V gene TRBV11-2 combines with J gene TRBJ2-1, with 7 bases fitting TRBD2. The length of the CDR3 is 16 residues. V gave up 4 bases and J gave up 5 bases; unmatched junction bases: 11. Germline assignment: CDR1 SGHAT and CDR2 FQNNGV. The CDR3 DNA is TGTGCCAGCAGCTCGGCTGGGACTAAAAGCCACAATGAGCAGTTCTTC. This sequence encodes CASSSAGTKSHNEQFF.

This clone has only one observation. The chain combines TRBV29-1 with TRBJ2-1, with D possibly being TRBD1 (5 bases). Per the germline V gene, CDR1 is SQVTM and CDR2 is ANQGSEA. The V end lost 3 bases, the J end lost 12 bases, and 15 bases lay between the germline ends. This CDR3 contains 12 residues. The CDR3 here is CSVDHDRTGQFF. The CDR3 DNA is TGCAGCGTTGACCACGACAGAACAGGGCAGTTCTTC.

The chain employs TRBV28 and TRBJ1-2; the D is unclear. Trimming shortened V by 6 bases and J by 2 bases, and 7 bases separated the two germline ends. This CDR3 region has 12 residues. From germline, CDR1 is MDHEN and CDR2 SYDVKM. CDR3 sequence: CASRLLNYGYTF. DNA of the CDR3: TGTGCCAGCAGACTCCTCAACTATGGCTACACCTTC.